The clone carrying this T cell receptor beta chain was detected once. No antigen is known for it. These data come from a study of tumor-infiltrating lymphocytes in localized non-small cell lung cancer. Study summary: Tumor tissue and non-adjacent uninvolved lung came from each patient.

V dropped 6 bases and J dropped 0; count of bases not matched to a gene: 4. The CDR3 sequence is 15 residues long. The germline V gene has CDR1 MNHNS and CDR2 SASEGT. Produced via immunoSEQ multiplex PCR; TCRdb's table is partial and in-frame only. The sample yields roughly 24,000 clones, roughly 63% seen once. Study-level findings and limits: No T-cell fraction difference was seen between IM1 and IM2 tumors.

V is TRBV6-1 and J is TRBJ2-2, with 7 nucleotides matching TRBD1. Material: lung tumor tissue. The sequence was obtained from a human donor with non-small cell lung cancer. The CDR3 region is CASRPGQANTGELFF. The CDR3 bases are TGTGCCAGCAGACCCGGACAGGCGAACACCGGGGAGCTGTTTTTT.